What follows are 9 T cell receptor beta chains derived from one specimen sequenced in a study of cytomegalovirus exposure and HLA in healthy donors. Use of 60 Vbeta and 13 Jbeta primers characterized the PCR. The assay was immunoSEQ multiplex PCR, and TCRdb's table has in-frame clones only and misses some. Here the sample spans 170,000 or so clones, approximately 80% being singletons. Sequenced sample: PBMCs. All receptors derive from a man aged 50-59 years in good health and CMV-seropositive.

The chain combines TRBV6-6 with TRBJ1-1; D unresolved. Germline CDR1 reads MNHNY; CDR2 reads SVGAGI (reference sequence). The CDR3 is 13 residues long. The V end was cut by 7 bases, the J end by 9 bases, with 18 bases between. Here the CDR3 DNA reads TGTGCCAGCATCTCCGGGTTTCCGAAGAAAGCTTTCTTT. This encodes CASISGFPKKAFF.

This chain joins TRBV11-2 and TRBJ2-7; D not resolved. Germline V gene lookup returns CDR1 SGHAT and CDR2 FQNNGV. V shed 3 bases and J shed 3 bases, with 6 bases lying between them. CDR3 length: 12 amino acids. The DNA of the CDR3 is TGTGCCAGCAGCTTTGCCAGCTACGAGCAGTACTTC. As protein: CASSFASYEQYF.

J is TRBJ2-7 and V is TRBV27, with TRBD2 matching 13 bases. Unmatched junction bases numbered 2, after V lost 4 bases and J lost 2 bases. The CDR3 is 15 amino acids. Germline-derived CDR1 and CDR2 are MNHEY and SMNVEV (reference sequence). CDR3 in DNA: TGTGCCAGCAGTTCGGGACTAGCGGGGACCTACGAGCAGTACTTC. Translating it yields CASSSGLAGTYEQYF.

The chain links TRBV6-6 to TRBJ1-4; weak D call: TRBD1 (6 bases). Trimming took 6 bases from V and 2 from J, leaving 13 bases between them. The CDR3 has 15 residues. Germline CDR1 reads MNHNY; CDR2 reads SVGAGI (reference sequence). CDR3 residues: CASRGTRATNEKLFF. The DNA of the CDR3 is TGTGCCAGCAGGGGGACACGGGCGACTAATGAAAAACTGTTTTTT.

A single count supports this clone. The chain couples TRBV14 to TRBJ2-5; a possible D gene is TRBD2 (6 bases). Trimming removed 4 bases at V and 4 bases at J, with 13 bases between. Germline CDR1 is SGHDN and CDR2 is FVKESK. The CDR3 has 14 amino acids. CDR3 bases: TGTGCCAGCAGCCGGTTCCAGGGAGGAGAGACCCAGTACTTC. Amino acid sequence: CASSRFQGGETQYF. The full variable domain, in which reference TRBV14 and TRBJ2-5 provide the parts outside the CDR3, is EAGVTQFPSHSVIEKGQTVTLRCDPISGHDNLYWYRRVMGKEIKFLLHFVKESKQDESGMPNNRFLAERTGGTYSTLKVQPAELEDSGVYFCASSRFQGGETQYFGPGTRLLVL.

The chain has TRBV25-1 and TRBJ2-7; the D is unclear. V lost 3 bases and J 4 bases, leaving 10 bases between the germline ends. Germline V CDR1 and CDR2: MGHDK, SYGVNS. CDR3 size: 13 residues. The CDR3 protein is CASSDDWVYEQYV. In DNA form, the CDR3 reads TGTGCCAGCAGTGACGACTGGGTTTACGAGCAGTACGTC.

This clone has a single count. The chain employs TRBV2 and TRBJ2-3, with 9 bases fitting TRBD2. Germline CDR1 reads SNHLY; CDR2 reads FYNNEI. V trimming: 3 bases; J trimming: 5 bases; junction bases outside the gene matches: 6. The CDR3 loop spans 15 amino acids. CDR3 region: CASSEAGGPIDTQYF. The DNA of the CDR3 is TGTGCCAGCAGTGAGGCGGGGGGGCCGATAGATACGCAGTATTTT.

The chain couples TRBV9 to TRBJ1-1; 12 bases are shared with TRBD1. Germline-derived CDR1 and CDR2 are SGDLS and YYNGEE. The CDR3 has 19 residues. Germline trimming cut 4 bases from V and 0 bases from J; bases unmatched to any gene: 13. The CDR3 nucleotides are TGTGCCAGCAGCCCGATGCCACCGGGACAGGGGGCCATGAACACTGAAGCTTTCTTT. This sequence encodes CASSPMPPGQGAMNTEAFF.

The chain employs TRBV7-9 and TRBJ2-2; the match to TRBD2 covers 9 bases. Unmatched junction bases numbered 8, after V lost 7 bases and J lost 2 bases. There are 16 residues in the CDR3. Looked up from germline, CDR1 is SEHNR and CDR2 is FQNEAQ (reference sequence). CDR3 protein: CASTPFSGSNTGELFF. CDR3 nucleotides: TGTGCCAGCACTCCGTTTAGCGGGAGTAACACCGGGGAGCTGTTTTTT.